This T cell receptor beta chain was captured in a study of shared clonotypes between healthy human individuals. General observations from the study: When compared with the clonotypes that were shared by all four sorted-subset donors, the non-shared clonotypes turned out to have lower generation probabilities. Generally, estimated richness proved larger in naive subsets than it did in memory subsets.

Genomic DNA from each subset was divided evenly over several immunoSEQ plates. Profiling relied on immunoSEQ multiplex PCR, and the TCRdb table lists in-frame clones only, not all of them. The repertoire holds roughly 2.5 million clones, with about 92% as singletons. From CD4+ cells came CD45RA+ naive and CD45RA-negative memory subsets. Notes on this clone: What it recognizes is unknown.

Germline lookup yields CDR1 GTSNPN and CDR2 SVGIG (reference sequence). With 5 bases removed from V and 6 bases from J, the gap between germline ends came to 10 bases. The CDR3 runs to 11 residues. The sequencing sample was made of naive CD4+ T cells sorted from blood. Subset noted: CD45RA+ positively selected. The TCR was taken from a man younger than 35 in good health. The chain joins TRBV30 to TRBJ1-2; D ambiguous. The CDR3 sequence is CAWGAGDGYTF. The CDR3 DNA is TGTGCCTGGGGCGCCGGTGATGGCTACACCTTC.